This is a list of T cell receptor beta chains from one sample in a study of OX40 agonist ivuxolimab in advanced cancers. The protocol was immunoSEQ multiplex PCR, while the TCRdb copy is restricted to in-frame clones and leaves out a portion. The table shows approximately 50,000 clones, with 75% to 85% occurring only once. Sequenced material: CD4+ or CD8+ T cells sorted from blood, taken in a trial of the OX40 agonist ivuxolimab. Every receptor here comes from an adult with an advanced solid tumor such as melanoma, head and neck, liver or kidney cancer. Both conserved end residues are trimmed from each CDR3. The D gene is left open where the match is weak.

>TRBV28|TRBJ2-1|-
ASSSPGTTNEQF
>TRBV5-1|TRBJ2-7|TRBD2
ASSASGRIDEQY
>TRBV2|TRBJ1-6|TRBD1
ASRSGTDVSPLH
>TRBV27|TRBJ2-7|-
ASSLRPPRMGYEQY
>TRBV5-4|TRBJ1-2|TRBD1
ASSFQGALDYGYT
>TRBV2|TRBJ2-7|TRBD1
AGGRQGTYEQY
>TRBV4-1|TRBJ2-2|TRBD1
ASSQDQGATTGELF
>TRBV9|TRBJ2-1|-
ASSSHRDLEQF
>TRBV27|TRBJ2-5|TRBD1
ASMGGGTGYETQY
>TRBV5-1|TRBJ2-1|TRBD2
ASSLRLAASYNEQF
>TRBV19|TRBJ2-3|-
ASSRASTDTQY
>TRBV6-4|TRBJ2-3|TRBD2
ASSSGTSGRAEDTQY
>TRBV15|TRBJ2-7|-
ATSRGQVFYEQY
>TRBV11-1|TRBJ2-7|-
ASSFRGGGTYEQY
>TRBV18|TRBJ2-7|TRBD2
ASSPLAGPTSYEQY
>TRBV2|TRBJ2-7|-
ASRADPYEQY
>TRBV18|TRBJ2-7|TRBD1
ASSPTTGGYEQY
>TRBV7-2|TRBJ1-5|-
ASSLAGHQPQH
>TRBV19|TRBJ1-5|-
ASQGRLDQPQH
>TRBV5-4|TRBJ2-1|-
ASSLWESYNEQF
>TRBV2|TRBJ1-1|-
ASSVGRTNTEAF
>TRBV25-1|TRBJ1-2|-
ASRGRNYYGYT
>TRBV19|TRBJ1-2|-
ASSMRSTNYGYT
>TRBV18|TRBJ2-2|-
ASSPPRGRRTGELF
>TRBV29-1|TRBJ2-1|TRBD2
SGVAWSGGNEQF
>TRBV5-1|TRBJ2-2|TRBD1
ASSWDRGNTGELF
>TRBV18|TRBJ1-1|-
ASSPPLKGVVRNTEAF
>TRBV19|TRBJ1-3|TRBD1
ASSMDRSLGNTIY
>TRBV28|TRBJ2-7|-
ASSRTYEQY
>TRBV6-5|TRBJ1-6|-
ASSYSGRDSPLH
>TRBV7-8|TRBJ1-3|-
ASSLRVDRLFSGNTIY
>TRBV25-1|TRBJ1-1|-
ASSPGYLNTEAF
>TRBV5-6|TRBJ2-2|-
ASSLWGARTGELF
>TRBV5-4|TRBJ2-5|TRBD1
ASSLGRQGGDETQY
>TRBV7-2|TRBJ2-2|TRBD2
ASSFSGDTGELF
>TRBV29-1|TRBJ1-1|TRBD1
SVQTGGNTEAF
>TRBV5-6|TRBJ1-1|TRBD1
ASSLNLGGLAEAF
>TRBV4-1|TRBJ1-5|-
ASSQDRSGGGQPQH
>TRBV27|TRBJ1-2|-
ASSPILNRRLPSRST
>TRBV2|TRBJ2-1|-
ASSAGEANNEQF
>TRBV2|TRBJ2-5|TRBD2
ASNLGLAGGLQETQY
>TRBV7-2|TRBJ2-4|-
ASSFGAADRAKNIQY
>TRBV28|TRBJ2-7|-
ASSLGGLYEQY
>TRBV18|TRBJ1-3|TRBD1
ASSSGTAGGNTIY
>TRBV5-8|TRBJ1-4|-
ASSLTGRINEKLF
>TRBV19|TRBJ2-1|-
ASSRQARHNEQF
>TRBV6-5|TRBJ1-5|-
ASTSREGQPQH
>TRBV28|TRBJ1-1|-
ASTSWGRAF
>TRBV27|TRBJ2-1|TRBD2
ASTSGTNNEQF
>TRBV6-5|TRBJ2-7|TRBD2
ASSYRGAYEQY
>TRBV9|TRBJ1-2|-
ASSVGSLYGYT
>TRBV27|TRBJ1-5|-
ASRTIPSNQPQH
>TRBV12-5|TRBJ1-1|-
ASGLGPNTEAF
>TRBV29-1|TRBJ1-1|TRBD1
SADRGNTEAF
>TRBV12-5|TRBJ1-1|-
ASGLLMNTEAF
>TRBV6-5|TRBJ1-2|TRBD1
ASSNHGTGAISYT
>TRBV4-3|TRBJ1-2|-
ASSQEPPYGYT
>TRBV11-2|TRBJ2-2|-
ASSLAQGLRTGELF
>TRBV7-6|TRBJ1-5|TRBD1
ASSSQGGQPQH